The source of this TCR beta chain is a study of cytomegalovirus exposure and HLA in healthy donors. Study observations and caveats: Most of the TCR beta V segments (in an earlier analysis) were productive either about 87% or about 30% of the time.

The PCR had 60 Vbeta and 13 Jbeta primers. The protocol was immunoSEQ multiplex PCR, while the TCRdb copy is restricted to in-frame clones and leaves out a portion. The data contain 170,000 or so clones, approximately 86% of them singletons. Worth noting for this clone: Its antigen is currently unknown.

The CDR3 consists of 14 residues. Looked up from germline, CDR1 is SGHRS and CDR2 is YFSETQ. The ends were cut back, 3 bases at V and 3 bases at J, with 9 bases in the middle. The chain has TRBV5-1 and TRBJ2-2, with TRBD1 as a possible D gene (6 bases). This clonotype originated in a woman aged 18-30 years in good health and CMV-seronegative. Sequenced material: PBMCs. As DNA, the CDR3 is TGCGCCAGCAGCTGGGACACTCACACCGGGGAGCTGTTTTTT. Translation: CASSWDTHTGELFF.